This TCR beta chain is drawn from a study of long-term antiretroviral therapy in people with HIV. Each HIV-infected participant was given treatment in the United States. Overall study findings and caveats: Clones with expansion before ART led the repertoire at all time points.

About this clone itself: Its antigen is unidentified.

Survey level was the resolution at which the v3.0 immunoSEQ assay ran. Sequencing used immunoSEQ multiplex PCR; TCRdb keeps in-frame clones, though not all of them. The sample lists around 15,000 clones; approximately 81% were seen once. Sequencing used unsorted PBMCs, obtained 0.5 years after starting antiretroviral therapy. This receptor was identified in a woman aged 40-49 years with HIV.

In DNA, the CDR3 is TGTGCCAGCAGTGTCTTCGAGACTATCCCAGTTGACAATGAGCAGTTCTTC. It encodes CASSVFETIPVDNEQFF. The chain joins TRBV6-1 to TRBJ2-1; maybe TRBD2 (5 bases). This CDR3 is built from 17 residues. The V and J ends lost 4 bases and 5 bases respectively, with 21 bases between them. The germline V gene has CDR1 MNHNS and CDR2 SASEGT.